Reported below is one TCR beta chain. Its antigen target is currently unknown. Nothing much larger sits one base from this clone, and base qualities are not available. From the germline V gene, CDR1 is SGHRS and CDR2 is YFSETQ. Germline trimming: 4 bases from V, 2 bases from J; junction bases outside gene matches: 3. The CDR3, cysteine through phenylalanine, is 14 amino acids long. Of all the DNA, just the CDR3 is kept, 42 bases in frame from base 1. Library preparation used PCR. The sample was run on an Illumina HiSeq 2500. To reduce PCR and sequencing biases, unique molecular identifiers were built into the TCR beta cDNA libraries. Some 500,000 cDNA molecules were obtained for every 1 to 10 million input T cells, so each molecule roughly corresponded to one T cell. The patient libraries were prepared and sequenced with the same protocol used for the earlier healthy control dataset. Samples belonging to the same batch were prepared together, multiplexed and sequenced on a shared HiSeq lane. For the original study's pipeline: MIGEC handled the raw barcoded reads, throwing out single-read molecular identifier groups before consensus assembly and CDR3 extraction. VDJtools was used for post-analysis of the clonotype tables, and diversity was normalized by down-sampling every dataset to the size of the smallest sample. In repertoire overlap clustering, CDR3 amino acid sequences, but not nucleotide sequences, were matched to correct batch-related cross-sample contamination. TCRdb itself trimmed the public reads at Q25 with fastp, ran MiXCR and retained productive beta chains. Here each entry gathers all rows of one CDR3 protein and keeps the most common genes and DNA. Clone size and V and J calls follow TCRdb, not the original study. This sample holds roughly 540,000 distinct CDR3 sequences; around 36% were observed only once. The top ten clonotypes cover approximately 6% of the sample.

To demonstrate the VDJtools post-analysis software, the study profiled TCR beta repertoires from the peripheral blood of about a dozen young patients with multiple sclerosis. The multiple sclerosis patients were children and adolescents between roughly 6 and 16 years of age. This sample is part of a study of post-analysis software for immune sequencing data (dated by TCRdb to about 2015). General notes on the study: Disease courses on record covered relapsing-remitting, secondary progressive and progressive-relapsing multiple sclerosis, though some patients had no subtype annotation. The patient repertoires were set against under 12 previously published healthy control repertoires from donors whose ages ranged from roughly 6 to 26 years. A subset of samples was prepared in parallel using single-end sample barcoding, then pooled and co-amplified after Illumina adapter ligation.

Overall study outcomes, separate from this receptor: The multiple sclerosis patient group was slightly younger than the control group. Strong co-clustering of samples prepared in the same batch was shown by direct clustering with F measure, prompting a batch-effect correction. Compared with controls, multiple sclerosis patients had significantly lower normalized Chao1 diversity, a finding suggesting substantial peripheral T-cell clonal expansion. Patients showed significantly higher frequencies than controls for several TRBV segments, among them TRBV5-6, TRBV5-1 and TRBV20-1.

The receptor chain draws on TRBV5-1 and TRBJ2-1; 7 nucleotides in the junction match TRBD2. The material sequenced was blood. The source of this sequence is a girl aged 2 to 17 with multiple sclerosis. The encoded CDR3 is CASSLGTTYNEQFF. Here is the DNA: TGCGCCAGCAGCCTCGGGACTACCTACAATGAGCAGTTCTTC. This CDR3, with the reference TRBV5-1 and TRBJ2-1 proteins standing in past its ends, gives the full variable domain KAGVTQTPRYLIKTRGQQVTLSCSPISGHRSVSWYQQTPGQGLQFLFEYFSETQRNKGNFPGRFSGRQFSNSRSEMNVSTLELGDSALYLCASSLGTTYNEQFFGPGTRLTVL.